Each of the 17 T cell receptor beta chains below was sequenced from the same sample in a study of blood T cells in healthy people across ages. Then a second PCR, running roughly 6 to 11 cycles, was carried out with a sample-barcoded 5' primer and a J-beta primer mix. MiXCR, applied by TCRdb to the 5' RACE reads, yields one record per CDR3 protein. The sample includes some 1.5 million distinct CDR3 sequences, 35% to 45% of them seen just once. The specimen sequenced was blood. Every receptor here comes from a woman between 18 and 29 years old in good health.

V usage is TRBV20-1 and J usage is TRBJ2-5; no clear D. Trimming shortened V by 0 bases and J by 11 bases, and 16 bases separated the two germline ends. Germline-derived CDR1 and CDR2 are DFQATT and SNEGSKA (reference sequence). The CDR3 length is 13 residues. The CDR3 reads CSARDTGYNEQYF. Here the CDR3 DNA reads TGCAGTGCTAGAGATACGGGTTACAATGAGCAGTACTTC.

This chain joins TRBV20-1 and TRBJ1-2; 9 bases are shared with TRBD1. Germline loops: CDR1 DFQATT, CDR2 SNEGSKA (reference sequence). This CDR3 has 15 amino acids. The trim removed 0 bases at V and 7 bases at J, leaving 9 bases unmatched. This CDR3 reads CSARDTRTGASGYTF. The CDR3 bases are TGCAGTGCTAGAGATACCAGGACAGGGGCTTCTGGCTACACCTTC.

The V and J genes are TRBV20-1 and TRBJ1-6; D not certain. This CDR3 comprises 14 residues. V was shortened by 3 bases and J by 10 bases, with 16 bases between the two germline ends. The germline gives CDR1 DFQATT, CDR2 SNEGSKA (reference sequence). In nucleotides, the CDR3 is TGCAGTGCTAGGGTCATCTATGGAAGGTCACCCCTCCACTTT. Translation: CSARVIYGRSPLHF.

The chain combines TRBV18 with TRBJ2-7; 7 bases agree with TRBD2. Germline assignment: CDR1 KGHSH and CDR2 LQKENI. The junction had 6 bases not matched to a gene; V was cut back by 3 bases and J by 1 base. This CDR3 is built from 15 residues. The CDR3 sequence: CASSPQGGGSYEQYF. CDR3 coding DNA: TGTGCCAGCTCACCGCAAGGCGGGGGTTCCTACGAGCAGTACTTC.

This clonotype was observed a few times. The V and J genes are TRBV20-1 and TRBJ2-5; 10 nucleotides agree with TRBD2. Germline V lookup: CDR1 DFQATT, CDR2 SNEGSKA (reference sequence). The CDR3 runs 15 residues. Losses at the gene ends were 3 bases for V and 1 base for J; bases not matched to a gene: 5. This chain's CDR3 is CSASESSGGQETQYF. CDR3 nucleotide sequence: TGCAGTGCTAGCGAATCTAGCGGGGGCCAAGAGACCCAGTACTTC.

This clonotype was seen only once. The J gene is TRBJ2-5, the V gene TRBV20-1, with 10 bases that match TRBD2. Germline V gene data show CDR1 as DFQATT and CDR2 as SNEGSKA (reference sequence). This CDR3 region has 14 residues. Trimming removed 3 bases from V and 11 bases from J; junction bases left unmatched: 12. The CDR3 is CSARDEREGREQYF. DNA for the CDR3: TGCAGTGCTAGGGACGAGCGGGAGGGCCGAGAGCAGTACTTC.

The CDR3 sequence is CASSQALAGPYNEQYF. The CDR3 nucleotides are TGCGCCAGCAGCCAAGCATTGGCAGGCCCTTACAATGAGCAGTACTTC. This rearrangement joins TRBV4-1 to TRBJ2-7, with D hard to call. Germline V gene sequence: CDR1 MGHRA, CDR2 YSYEKL. The length of the CDR3 is 16 residues. V lost 1 base and J 7 bases, leaving 20 bases between the germline ends.

This clonotype was picked up a small number of times. V and J are TRBV3-1 and TRBJ2-1; D is unresolved. This CDR3 is 14 amino acids long. Germline-derived CDR1 and CDR2 are LGHDT and YNNKEL (reference sequence). Trimming stripped 1 base from V and 7 bases from J, with 11 bases between. The CDR3 is CASSQGSATNEQFF. CDR3 coding DNA: TGTGCCAGCAGCCAAGGGTCGGCGACTAATGAGCAGTTCTTC.

This clonotype was picked up a small number of times. The chain is built from TRBV20-1 and TRBJ2-4, with 9 nucleotides matching TRBD2. Germline V CDR1 and CDR2: DFQATT, SNEGSKA (reference sequence). The CDR3 length is 13 residues. The trim removed 5 bases at V and 6 bases at J, leaving 5 bases unmatched. The CDR3: CSAPGLARNIQYF. The CDR3 bases are TGCAGTGCTCCGGGACTAGCAAGAAACATTCAGTACTTC.

Here the CDR3 reads CASSLRGDRTEAFF. The CDR3 bases are TGTGCCAGCAGTCTCCGCGGGGATCGGACTGAAGCTTTCTTT. The gene calls are TRBV27 and TRBJ1-1, with D uncertain. Deletions cut 5 bases from V and 5 bases from J, with 15 bases between. Germline-derived CDR1 and CDR2 are MNHEY and SMNVEV (reference sequence). This CDR3 region has 14 residues.

This clonotype was seen only a few times. An end of the junction does not agree with germline; a read error may underlie this. The chain combines TRBV20-1 with TRBJ2-7; D is unresolved. The J call may not be correct, given that the DNA end is closer to TRBJ2-5. Germline V gives CDR1 DFQATT, CDR2 SNEGSKA (reference sequence). This CDR3 has 11 residues. Here the CDR3 reads CSAPDQETQYF. Written as DNA, the CDR3 is TGCAGTGCTCCTGACCAGGAGACCCAGTACTTC.

This chain joins TRBV5-5 and TRBJ1-5; D gene uncertain. CDR1 is SGHKS, CDR2 YYEKEE, per germline (reference sequence). The V end was cut by 2 bases, the J end by 3 bases, with 15 bases between. The CDR3 length is 16 residues. The CDR3 nucleotides read TGTGCCAGCAGCTTTCGAGGTTCAGGAATCAATCAGCCCCAGCATTTT. It encodes CASSFRGSGINQPQHF.

As DNA, the CDR3 is TGTGCCAGCAGCGTAGGGGGATGGGAGGCCGGGGAGCTGTTTTTT. Protein: CASSVGGWEAGELFF. This chain connects TRBV9 to TRBJ2-2; D is perhaps TRBD2 (6 bases). The CDR3 is made up of 15 amino acids. Germline V gene lookup returns CDR1 SGDLS and CDR2 YYNGEE. Trimming left V 0 bases short and J 6 bases short, with 12 bases between.

This clonotype was found a few times. The rearrangement joins TRBV24-1 to TRBJ2-4; maybe TRBD1 (6 bases). V dropped 4 bases and J dropped 0 bases, with 21 bases sitting between them. The CDR3 contains 19 residues. The V gene's germline CDR1 is KGHDR and CDR2 SFDVKD. The CDR3 protein is CATSELDSGLPLAKNIQYF. As DNA, the CDR3 is TGTGCCACCAGTGAACTGGACAGCGGATTACCTCTAGCCAAAAACATTCAGTACTTC.

The chain links TRBV4-3 to TRBJ2-5; D remains ambiguous. The CDR3 sequence is 13 residues long. The V end was cut by 2 bases, the J end by 3 bases, with 7 bases between. Germline V gene sequence: CDR1 LGHNA, CDR2 YSLEER. The CDR3 protein is CASSQTLKETQYF. The CDR3 nucleotides read TGCGCCAGCAGCCAAACTCTTAAAGAGACCCAGTACTTC.

This clonotype was detected only a few times. This sequence joins TRBV5-1 and TRBJ2-1; the match to TRBD2 covers 7 bases. The CDR3 consists of 14 residues. Germline CDR1 SGHRS, CDR2 YFSETQ. V lost 5 bases to trimming and J lost 6 bases; unmatched junction nucleotides: 8. The CDR3 is CASSMGGTINEQFF. The CDR3 bases are TGCGCCAGCAGTATGGGCGGGACTATCAATGAGCAGTTCTTC.

The V call is TRBV18, the J call TRBJ2-7; D may correspond to TRBD1 or TRBD2 (7 bases each). V was pared by 3 bases and J by 5 bases, with 17 bases between. The CDR3 consists of 15 residues. Looked up from germline, CDR1 is KGHSH and CDR2 is LQKENI. The CDR3 DNA is TGTGCCAGCTCACCCCTGGGAGGGGGCGAGCACGAGCAGTACTTC. It translates to CASSPLGGGEHEQYF.